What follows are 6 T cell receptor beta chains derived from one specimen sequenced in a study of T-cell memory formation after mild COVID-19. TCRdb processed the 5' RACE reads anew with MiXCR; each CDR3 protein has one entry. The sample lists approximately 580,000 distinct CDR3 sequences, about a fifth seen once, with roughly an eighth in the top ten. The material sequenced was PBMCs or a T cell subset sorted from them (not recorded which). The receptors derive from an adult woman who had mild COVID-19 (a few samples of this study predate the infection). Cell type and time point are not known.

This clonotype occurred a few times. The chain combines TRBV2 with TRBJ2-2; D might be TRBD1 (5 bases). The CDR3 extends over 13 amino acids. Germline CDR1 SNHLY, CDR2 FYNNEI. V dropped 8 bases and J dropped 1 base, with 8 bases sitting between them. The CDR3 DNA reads TGTGCCAGCGACACAGGGAACACCGGGGAGCTGTTTTTT. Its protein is CASDTGNTGELFF.

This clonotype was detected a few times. In DNA form, the CDR3 reads TGTGCCAGCAGCGCGCGTCGCGAGCAGTACTTC. It translates to CASSARREQYF. This rearrangement joins TRBV7-2 to TRBJ2-7, with D unclear. The length of the CDR3 is 11 residues. Per germline, CDR1 SGHTA and CDR2 FQGNSA. The V end was cut by 5 bases, the J end by 6 bases, with 8 bases between.

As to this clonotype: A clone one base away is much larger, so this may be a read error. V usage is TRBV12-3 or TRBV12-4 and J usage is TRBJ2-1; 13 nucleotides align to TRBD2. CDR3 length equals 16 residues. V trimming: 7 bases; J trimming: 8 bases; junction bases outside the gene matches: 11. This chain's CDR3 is CASKSGLAGVLYEQFF. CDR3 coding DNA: TGTGCCAGCAAGTCCGGACTAGCGGGAGTTTTGTATGAGCAGTTCTTC.

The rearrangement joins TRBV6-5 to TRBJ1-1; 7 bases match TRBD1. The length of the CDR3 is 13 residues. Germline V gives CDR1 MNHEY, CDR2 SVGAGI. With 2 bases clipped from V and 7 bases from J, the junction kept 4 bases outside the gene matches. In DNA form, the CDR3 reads TGTGCCAGCAGTTACGGGACAGCGCGTGAAGCTTTCTTT. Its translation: CASSYGTAREAFF.

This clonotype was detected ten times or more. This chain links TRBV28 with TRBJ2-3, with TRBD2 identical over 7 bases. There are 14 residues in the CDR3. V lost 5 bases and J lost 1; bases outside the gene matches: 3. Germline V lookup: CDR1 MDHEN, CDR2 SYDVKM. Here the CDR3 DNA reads TGTGCCAGCAGTGCTAGCGGCCGCACAGATACGCAGTATTTT. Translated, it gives CASSASGRTDTQYF.

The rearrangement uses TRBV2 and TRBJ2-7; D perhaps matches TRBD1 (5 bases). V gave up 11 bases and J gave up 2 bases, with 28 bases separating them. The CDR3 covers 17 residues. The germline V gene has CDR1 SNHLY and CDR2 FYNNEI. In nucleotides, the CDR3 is TGTGCCGTCCTGGGGCAGGGAATAGACGGCCGGACCTACGAGCAGTACTTC. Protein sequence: CAVLGQGIDGRTYEQYF.